The 29 T cell receptor beta chains given below trace back to one sample, sequenced in a study of blood T cell repertoires in COVID-19. Some clones are missing from TCRdb's copy, which holds only in-frame ones; the method was immunoSEQ multiplex PCR. The profile covers about 230,000 clones, with about 80% appearing a single time and under 5% taken by the ten largest. The sample taken for sequencing was peripheral blood. The receptor set was obtained from a man aged 50 to 60 with active or convalescent COVID-19.

V gene TRBV2 combines with J gene TRBJ2-7, with 8 bases aligning to TRBD1. Per the germline V gene, CDR1 is SNHLY and CDR2 is FYNNEI. CDR3 size: 14 residues. Germline trimming cut 6 bases from V and 0 bases from J; bases unmatched to any gene: 4. The CDR3 loop reads CASRGQVNSYEQYF. DNA for the CDR3: TGTGCCAGCAGGGGACAGGTGAACTCCTACGAGCAGTACTTC.

The V call is TRBV5-1, the J call TRBJ1-6; TRBD1 matches at 7 bases. CDR1 is SGHRS and CDR2 is YFSETQ in the germline V gene. The CDR3 length is 15 residues. V shed 5 bases, J shed 6 bases, and the junction held 8 bases outside the gene matches. The CDR3, as DNA: TGCGCCAGCAGTCGTGAGGGGGCGGGTAATTCACCCCTCCACTTT. Protein product: CASSREGAGNSPLHF.

This chain joins TRBV13 and TRBJ2-3; 7 nucleotides align to TRBD1. Germline CDR1 PRHDT, CDR2 FYEKMQ (reference sequence). The length of the CDR3 is 15 residues. Unmatched junction bases numbered 2, after V lost 0 bases and J lost 2 bases. CDR3: CASSLGQGVTDTQYF. The CDR3 coding sequence is TGTGCCAGCAGCTTAGGGCAGGGGGTCACAGATACGCAGTATTTT.

V gene TRBV30 combines with J gene TRBJ2-7; D possibly corresponds to TRBD2 (5 bases). V was trimmed by 8 bases and J by 6 bases, leaving 14 bases between them. From germline, CDR1 is GTSNPN and CDR2 SVGIG (reference sequence). The CDR3 has 11 residues. For the CDR3, the DNA is TGTGCCGGAGCGGCTGGCCGCGAGCAGTACTTC. The encoded protein is CAGAAGREQYF.

This chain connects TRBV5-6 to TRBJ1-5, with TRBD1 matching 8 bases. Germline V CDR1 and CDR2: SGHDT, YYEEEE. This CDR3 is 14 amino acids long. After removal of 0 bases from V and 6 bases from J, the junction contained 2 bases not matched to a gene. CDR3 nucleotide sequence: TGTGCCAGCAGCTTGGGACAGGGGAGTCAGCCCCAGCATTTT. It encodes CASSLGQGSQPQHF.

This clone occurred a few times. The rearrangement uses TRBV19 and TRBJ1-2; tentative D call: TRBD1 (5 bases). CDR1 is LNHDA, CDR2 SQIVND, per germline (reference sequence). Between the trimmed V and J ends, which lost 6 bases and 1 base, there was a span of 12 bases. The CDR3 runs to 14 residues. In nucleotides, the CDR3 is TGTGCCAGTAGCTTAGGACAACTTAACTATGGCTACACCTTC. Its translation is CASSLGQLNYGYTF.

This chain links TRBV30 with TRBJ2-7; the match to TRBD1 covers 8 bases. With 1 base clipped from V and 2 bases from J, the junction kept 7 bases outside the gene matches. The V gene's germline CDR1 is GTSNPN and CDR2 SVGIG (reference sequence). CDR3 length: 15 amino acids. Written as DNA, the CDR3 is TGTGCCTGGAGTGGGGGGACAGGACTCACCTACGAGCAGTACTTC. Protein product: CAWSGGTGLTYEQYF.

The chain uses TRBV24-1 and TRBJ2-1; 11 bases fit TRBD1. This CDR3 comprises 14 residues. V gave up 5 bases and J gave up 8 bases; unmatched junction bases: 4. Germline V gene lookup returns CDR1 KGHDR and CDR2 SFDVKD. The CDR3 loop is CATSAGQGVHEQFF. For the CDR3, the DNA is TGTGCCACCAGTGCGGGACAGGGGGTCCATGAGCAGTTCTTC.

The V gene is TRBV6-1, the J gene TRBJ1-2; D not resolved. The CDR3 contains 13 residues. Trimming stripped 4 bases from V and 8 bases from J, with 14 bases between. The germline CDR1 and CDR2 sequences are MNHNS and SASEGT. CDR3 sequence (DNA): TGTGCCAGCAGTGGAGGGCGACGGGTAGGCTACACCTTC. Its protein product is CASSGGRRVGYTF.

CDR3 sequence reads: CASSVEGAATGELFF. The DNA for the CDR3 is TGTGCCAGCAGTGTTGAAGGGGCGGCCACCGGGGAGCTGTTTTTT. The chain carries TRBV2 and TRBJ2-2, with D possibly matching TRBD1 (5 bases). The ends were cut back, 4 bases at V and 4 bases at J, with 13 bases in the middle. This CDR3 is 15 amino acids long. The germline gives CDR1 SNHLY, CDR2 FYNNEI.

V usage is TRBV5-4 and J usage is TRBJ2-5; 8 positions agree with TRBD1. CDR3 length equals 14 residues. V dropped 3 bases and J dropped 4; count of bases not matched to a gene: 5. CDR1 is SGHNT, CDR2 YYREEE, per germline (reference sequence). CDR3 nucleotide sequence: TGTGCCAGCAGCTCCCCAGGGGGCATAGAGACCCAGTACTTC. It codes for CASSSPGGIETQYF.

This clone has only a few counts. The chain employs TRBV5-1 and TRBJ2-7, with D possibly matching TRBD1 (7 bases). In germline, CDR1 is SGHRS, CDR2 YFSETQ. V gave up 4 bases and J gave up 5 bases, with 19 bases separating them. CDR3 size: 15 residues. The CDR3 DNA reads TGCGCCAGCAGCCTGGACAGCCAGGGGGGAGACGAGCAGTACTTC. Translation: CASSLDSQGGDEQYF.

This rearrangement joins TRBV9 to TRBJ2-1; D gene uncertain. Germline CDR1 SGDLS, CDR2 YYNGEE. V was cut by 0 bases and J by 4 bases, with 14 bases left in between. There are 16 residues in the CDR3. The CDR3 DNA sequence: TGTGCCAGCAGCGTAGAAAGACACTCCTTGTACAATGAGCAGTTCTTC. Its protein product is CASSVERHSLYNEQFF.

The chain couples TRBV2 to TRBJ1-1, with D uncertain. Germline V gene lookup returns CDR1 SNHLY and CDR2 FYNNEI. Trimming took off 6 bases at V and 4 bases at J, with 9 bases between the two ends. The CDR3 has 12 amino acids. The CDR3: CASREGGTEAFF. The CDR3 DNA reads as TGTGCCAGCAGGGAGGGAGGCACTGAAGCTTTCTTT. The whole variable domain, filled in from reference TRBV2 and TRBJ1-1, reads EPEVTQTPSHQVTQMGQEVILRCVPISNHLYFYWYRQILGQKVEFLVSFYNNEISEKSEIFDDQFSVERPDGSNFTLKIRSTKLEDSAMYFCASREGGTEAFFGQGTRLTVV.

At least ten counts were recorded for this clone. The V and J genes are TRBV2 and TRBJ1-3; perhaps TRBD1 as D (6 bases). Germline V lookup: CDR1 SNHLY, CDR2 FYNNEI. Trimming shortened V by 6 bases and J by 1 base, and 10 bases separated the two germline ends. The CDR3 has 14 residues. The CDR3 bases are TGTGCCAGCAGACCCAGGGGATCTGGAAACACCATATATTTT. Its translation: CASRPRGSGNTIYF.

The genes are TRBV12-3 or TRBV12-4 and TRBJ1-1; D remains unclear. This CDR3 has 12 residues. The V end lost 3 bases, the J end lost 7 bases, and 9 bases lay between the germline ends. This CDR3 is CASSFWQREAFF. The CDR3 DNA reads TGTGCCAGCAGTTTTTGGCAGCGTGAAGCTTTCTTT.

V usage is TRBV7-2 and J usage is TRBJ1-6, with 10 positions matching TRBD1. V gave up 4 bases and J gave up 6 bases; unmatched junction bases: 3. The CDR3 loop spans 15 amino acids. Germline lookup yields CDR1 SGHTA and CDR2 FQGNSA. The CDR3 DNA is TGTGCCAGCAGCTCGGGACAGGGGAGTAATTCACCCCTCCACTTT. Translated, it gives CASSSGQGSNSPLHF.

The rearrangement uses TRBV28 and TRBJ1-5, with D unresolved. Germline lookup yields CDR1 MDHEN and CDR2 SYDVKM. This CDR3 has 13 amino acids. Trimming took off 3 bases at V and 2 bases at J, with 5 bases between the two ends. The CDR3 DNA reads as TGTGCCAGCAGTTTCGGGGGCAATCAGCCCCAGCATTTT. Translated: CASSFGGNQPQHF. Filled out from reference TRBV28 and TRBJ1-5, the complete variable domain reads DVKVTQSSRYLVKRTGEKVFLECVQDMDHENMFWYRQDPGLGLRLIYFSYDVKMKEKGDIPEGYSVSREKKERFSLILESASTNQTSMYLCASSFGGNQPQHFGDGTRLSIL.

V is TRBV5-8 and J is TRBJ2-7; TRBD1 is a possible D gene (5 bases). This CDR3 is 11 amino acids long. Germline-derived CDR1 and CDR2 are SGHTS and YDEGEE. Deletions cut 7 bases from V and 4 bases from J, with 9 bases between. The CDR3 nucleotides are TGTGCCAGCCAGGGAACTTACGAGCAGTACTTC. This sequence encodes CASQGTYEQYF. Full variable domain (rest looked up from reference TRBV5-8 and TRBJ2-7): EAGVTQSPTHLIKTRGQQATLRCSPISGHTSVYWYQQALGLGLQFLLWYDEGEERNRGNFPPRFSGRQFPNYSSELNVNALELEDSALYLCASQGTYEQYFGPGTRLTVT.

The sample holds a few counts of this clone. This chain joins TRBV11-3 and TRBJ2-1; tentatively, D is TRBD2 (6 bases). CDR1 SGHNT and CDR2 YENEEA come from the germline V gene. CDR3 size: 15 residues. V lost 5 bases, J lost 9 bases, and 20 bases lay in between. CDR3 DNA: TGTGCCAGCAGCCAGAGCCATGGGGCGGGGTTTGAGCAGTTCTTC. Protein product: CASSQSHGAGFEQFF.

The chain couples TRBV2 to TRBJ1-2; D gene unclear. In germline, CDR1 is SNHLY, CDR2 FYNNEI. The CDR3 spans 11 residues. The V end was cut by 3 bases, the J end by 4 bases, with 3 bases between. The CDR3 coding sequence is TGTGCCAGCAGTGATAGCTATGGCTACACCTTC. Protein sequence: CASSDSYGYTF.

This clone was counted only a few times. The rearrangement links TRBV7-9 to TRBJ2-7, with a tentative D call TRBD1 (6 bases). This CDR3 contains 12 residues. The V end lost 5 bases, the J end lost 6 bases, and 11 bases lay between the germline ends. The germline V gene encodes CDR1 SEHNR and CDR2 FQNEAQ (reference sequence). The chain's CDR3 is CASSGTGREQYF. The CDR3 nucleotides are TGTGCCAGCAGCGGAACAGGGCGCGAGCAGTACTTC.

The chain links TRBV4-2 to TRBJ2-7, with 9 positions matching TRBD2. The CDR3 sequence is 16 residues long. Germline assignment: CDR1 LGHNA and CDR2 YNFKEQ. V lost 0 bases and J lost 3; bases outside the gene matches: 6. The CDR3 region is CASSQEMAGGNYEQYF. The CDR3 DNA follows: TGTGCCAGCAGCCAAGAGATGGCGGGGGGGAACTACGAGCAGTACTTC.

The chain is built from TRBV10-3 and TRBJ1-4; D possibly corresponds to TRBD1 (5 bases). The CDR3 extends over 15 amino acids. V shed 3 bases and J shed 5 bases, with 13 bases lying between them. Germline V gene sequence: CDR1 ENHRY, CDR2 SYGVKD. The CDR3 nucleotides are TGTGCCATCAGTGATGGGGCCAGACAGAATGAAAAACTGTTTTTT. It translates to CAISDGARQNEKLFF.

The genes are TRBV5-3 and TRBJ1-2; D possibly corresponds to TRBD1 (5 bases). TRBV5-3 is an ORF; its function is uncertain. The CDR3 runs 12 residues. Trimming removed 0 bases from V and 6 bases from J, with 6 bases in between. This CDR3 is CARSLARDGYTF. The CDR3 nucleotides read TGTGCCAGAAGCTTGGCCAGGGATGGCTACACCTTC.

The sample holds one count of this clone. This chain connects TRBV9 to TRBJ1-1; no clear D gene. Trimming pared 0 bases from V and 2 bases from J, leaving 5 bases between. Germline CDR1 SGDLS, CDR2 YYNGEE. CDR3 length equals 13 residues. CDR3 protein: CASSVGPNTEAFF. CDR3 DNA sequence: TGTGCCAGCAGCGTAGGGCCTAACACTGAAGCTTTCTTT.

This clone was seen a handful of times. The rearrangement links TRBV7-2 to TRBJ2-3, with 10 bases identical to TRBD2. The CDR3 extends over 19 amino acids. V lost 2 bases to trimming and J lost 0 bases; unmatched junction nucleotides: 11. CDR1 and CDR2 from the germline V gene are SGHTA and FQGNSA. The CDR3 bases are TGTGCCAGCAGCTTAATGGTTTCGGGAGCGGGGGGGAGCACAGATACGCAGTATTTT. Its protein product is CASSLMVSGAGGSTDTQYF.

The chain has TRBV6-5 and TRBJ2-7, with TRBD1 identical over 7 bases. Losses at the gene ends were 6 bases for V and 4 bases for J; bases not matched to a gene: 12. Germline assignment: CDR1 MNHEY and CDR2 SVGAGI. The CDR3 is 15 residues long. The CDR3 spells CASSYRDRDAYEQYF. CDR3 coding DNA: TGTGCCAGCAGCTATAGAGACAGGGACGCATACGAGCAGTACTTC.

A few counts support this clone. The chain uses TRBV19 and TRBJ2-7; the match to TRBD1 covers 9 bases. V was pared by 6 bases and J by 4 bases, with 7 bases of the junction left unmatched. CDR3 length equals 14 residues. Looked up from germline, CDR1 is LNHDA and CDR2 is SQIVND (reference sequence). Here the CDR3 reads CASRRTGETYEQYF. Here the CDR3 DNA reads TGTGCCAGTAGAAGGACAGGGGAAACATACGAGCAGTACTTC.